This TCR beta chain came from a study of post-analysis software for immune sequencing data. General study points: A handful of TRBV segments were significantly more frequent in patients than in controls. TRBV5-6, TRBV5-1 and TRBV20-1 were among these segments.

This clonotype was observed once. The antigen remains undetermined. Germline V gene data show CDR1 as SGHVS and CDR2 as FQNEAQ. Trimming took off 1 base at V and 6 bases at J, with 12 bases between the two ends. The CDR3 is made up of 14 amino acids. The TCR beta cDNA libraries carried unique molecular identifiers. TCRdb redid the calling of the PCR reads with MiXCR, one entry per CDR3 protein. The data show about 800,000 distinct CDR3 sequences, 30% seen once. V is TRBV7-8 and J is TRBJ1-1; possibly TRBD1 for D (5 bases). Sequencing was done on a sample of blood. The clonotype originates from a girl aged 5 to 17 with multiple sclerosis. The CDR3, as DNA: TGTGCCAGCAGCTTAGTTTCCAGGGCGGCTGAAGCTTTCTTT. It yields the protein CASSLVSRAAEAFF.